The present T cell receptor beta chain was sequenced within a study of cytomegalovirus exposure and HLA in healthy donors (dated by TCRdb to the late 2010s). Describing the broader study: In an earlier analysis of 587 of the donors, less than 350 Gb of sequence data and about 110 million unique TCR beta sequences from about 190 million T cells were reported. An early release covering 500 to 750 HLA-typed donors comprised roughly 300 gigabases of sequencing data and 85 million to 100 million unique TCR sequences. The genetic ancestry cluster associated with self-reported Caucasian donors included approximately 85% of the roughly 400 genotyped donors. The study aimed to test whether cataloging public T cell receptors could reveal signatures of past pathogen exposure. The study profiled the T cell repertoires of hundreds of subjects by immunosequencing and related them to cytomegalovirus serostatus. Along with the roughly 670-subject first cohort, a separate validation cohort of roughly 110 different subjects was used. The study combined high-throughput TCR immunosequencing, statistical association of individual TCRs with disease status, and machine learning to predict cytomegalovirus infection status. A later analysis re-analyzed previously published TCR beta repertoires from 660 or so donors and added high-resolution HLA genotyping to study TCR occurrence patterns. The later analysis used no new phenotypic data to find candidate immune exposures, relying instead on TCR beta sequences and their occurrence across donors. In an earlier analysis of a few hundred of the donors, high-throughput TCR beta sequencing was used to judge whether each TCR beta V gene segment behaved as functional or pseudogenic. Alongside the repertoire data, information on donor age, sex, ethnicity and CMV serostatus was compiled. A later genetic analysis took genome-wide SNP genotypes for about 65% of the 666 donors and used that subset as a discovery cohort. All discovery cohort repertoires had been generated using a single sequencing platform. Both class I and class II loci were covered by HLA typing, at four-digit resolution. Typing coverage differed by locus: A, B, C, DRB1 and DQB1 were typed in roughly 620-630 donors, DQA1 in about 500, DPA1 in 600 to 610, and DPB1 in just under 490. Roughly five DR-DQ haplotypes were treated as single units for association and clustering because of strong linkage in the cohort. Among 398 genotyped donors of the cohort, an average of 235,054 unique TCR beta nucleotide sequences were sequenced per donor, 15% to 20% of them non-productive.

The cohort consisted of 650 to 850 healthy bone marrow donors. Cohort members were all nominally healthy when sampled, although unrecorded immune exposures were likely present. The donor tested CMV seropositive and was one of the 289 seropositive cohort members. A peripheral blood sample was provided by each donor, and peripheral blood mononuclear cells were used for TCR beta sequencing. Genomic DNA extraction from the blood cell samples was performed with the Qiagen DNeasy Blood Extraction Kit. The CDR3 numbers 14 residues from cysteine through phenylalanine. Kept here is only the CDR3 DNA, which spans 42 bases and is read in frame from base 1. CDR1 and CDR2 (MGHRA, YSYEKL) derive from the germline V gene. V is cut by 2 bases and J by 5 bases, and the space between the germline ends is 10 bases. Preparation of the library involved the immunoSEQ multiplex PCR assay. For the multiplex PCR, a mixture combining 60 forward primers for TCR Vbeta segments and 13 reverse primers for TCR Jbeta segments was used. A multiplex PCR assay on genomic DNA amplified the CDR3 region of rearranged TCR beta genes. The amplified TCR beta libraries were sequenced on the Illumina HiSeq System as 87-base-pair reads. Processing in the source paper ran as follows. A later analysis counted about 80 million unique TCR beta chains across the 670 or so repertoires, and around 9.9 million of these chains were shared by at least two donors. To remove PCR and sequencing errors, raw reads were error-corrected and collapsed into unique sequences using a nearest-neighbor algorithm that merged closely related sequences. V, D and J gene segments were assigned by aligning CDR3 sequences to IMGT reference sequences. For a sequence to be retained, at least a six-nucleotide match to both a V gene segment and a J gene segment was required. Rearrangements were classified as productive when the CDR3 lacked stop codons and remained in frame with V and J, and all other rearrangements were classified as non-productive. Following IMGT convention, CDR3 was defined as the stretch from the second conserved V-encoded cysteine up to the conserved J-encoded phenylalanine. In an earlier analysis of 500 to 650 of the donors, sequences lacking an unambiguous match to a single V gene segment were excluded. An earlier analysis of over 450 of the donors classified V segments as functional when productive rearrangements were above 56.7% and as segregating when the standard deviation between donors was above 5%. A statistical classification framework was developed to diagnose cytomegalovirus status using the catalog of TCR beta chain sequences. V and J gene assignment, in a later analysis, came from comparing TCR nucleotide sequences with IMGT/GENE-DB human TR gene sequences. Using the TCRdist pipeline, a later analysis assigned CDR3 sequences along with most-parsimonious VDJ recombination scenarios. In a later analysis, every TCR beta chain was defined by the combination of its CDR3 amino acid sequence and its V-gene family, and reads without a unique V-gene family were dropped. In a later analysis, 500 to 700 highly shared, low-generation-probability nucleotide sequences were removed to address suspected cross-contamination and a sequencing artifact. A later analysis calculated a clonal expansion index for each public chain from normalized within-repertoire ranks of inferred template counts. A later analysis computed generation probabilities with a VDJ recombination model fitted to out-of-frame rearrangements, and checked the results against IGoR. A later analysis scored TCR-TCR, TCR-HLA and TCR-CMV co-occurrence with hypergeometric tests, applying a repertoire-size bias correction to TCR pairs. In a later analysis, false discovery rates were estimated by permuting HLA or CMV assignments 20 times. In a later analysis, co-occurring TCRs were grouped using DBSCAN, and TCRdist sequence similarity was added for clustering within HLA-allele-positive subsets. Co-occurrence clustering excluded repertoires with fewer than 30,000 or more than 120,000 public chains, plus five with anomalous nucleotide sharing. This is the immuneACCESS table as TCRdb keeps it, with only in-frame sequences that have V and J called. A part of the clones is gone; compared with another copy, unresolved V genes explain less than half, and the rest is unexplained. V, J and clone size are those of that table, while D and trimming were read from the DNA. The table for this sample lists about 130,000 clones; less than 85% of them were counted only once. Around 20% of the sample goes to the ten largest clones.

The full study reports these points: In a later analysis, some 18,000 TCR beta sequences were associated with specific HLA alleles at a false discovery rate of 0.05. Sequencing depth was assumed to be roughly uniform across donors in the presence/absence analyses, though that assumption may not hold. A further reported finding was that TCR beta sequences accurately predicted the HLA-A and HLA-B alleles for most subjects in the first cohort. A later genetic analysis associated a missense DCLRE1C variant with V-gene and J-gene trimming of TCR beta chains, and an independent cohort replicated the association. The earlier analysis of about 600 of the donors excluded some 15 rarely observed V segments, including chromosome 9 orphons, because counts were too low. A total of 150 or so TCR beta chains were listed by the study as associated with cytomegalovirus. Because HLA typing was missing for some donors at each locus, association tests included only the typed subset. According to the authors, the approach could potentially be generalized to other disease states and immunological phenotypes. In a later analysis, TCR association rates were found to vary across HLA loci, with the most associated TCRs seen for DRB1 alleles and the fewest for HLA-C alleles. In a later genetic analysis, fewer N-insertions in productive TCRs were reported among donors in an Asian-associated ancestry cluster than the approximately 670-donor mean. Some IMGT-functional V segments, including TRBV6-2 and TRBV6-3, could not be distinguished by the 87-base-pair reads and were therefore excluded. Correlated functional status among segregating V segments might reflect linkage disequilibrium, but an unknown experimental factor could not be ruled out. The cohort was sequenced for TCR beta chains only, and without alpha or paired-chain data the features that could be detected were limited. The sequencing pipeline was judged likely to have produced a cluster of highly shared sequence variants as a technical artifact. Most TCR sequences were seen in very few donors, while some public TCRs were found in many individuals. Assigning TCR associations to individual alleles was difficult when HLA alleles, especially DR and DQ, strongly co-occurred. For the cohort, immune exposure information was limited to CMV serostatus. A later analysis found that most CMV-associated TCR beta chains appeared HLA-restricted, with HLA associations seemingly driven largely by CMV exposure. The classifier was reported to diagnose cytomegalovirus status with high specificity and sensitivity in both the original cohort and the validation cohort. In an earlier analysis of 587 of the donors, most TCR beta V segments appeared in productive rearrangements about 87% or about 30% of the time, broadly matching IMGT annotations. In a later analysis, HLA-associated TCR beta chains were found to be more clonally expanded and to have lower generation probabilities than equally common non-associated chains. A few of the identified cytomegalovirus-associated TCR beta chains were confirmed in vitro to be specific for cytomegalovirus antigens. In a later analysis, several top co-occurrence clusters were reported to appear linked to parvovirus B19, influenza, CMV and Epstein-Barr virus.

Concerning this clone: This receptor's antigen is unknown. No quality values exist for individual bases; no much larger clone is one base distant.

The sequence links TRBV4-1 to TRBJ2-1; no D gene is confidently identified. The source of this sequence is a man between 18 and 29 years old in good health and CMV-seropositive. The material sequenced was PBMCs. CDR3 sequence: CASSQWAGNNEQFF. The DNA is TGCGCCAGCAGCCAATGGGCAGGTAACAATGAGCAGTTCTTC.